What follows is one TCR beta chain and its context. Methods used by the authors: Quantification of nucleated cells was approximated via reference gene primer amplification. The method was immunoSEQ multiplex PCR; TCRdb's version includes in-frame clones alone and lacks a portion of them. V, J and clone size are those of that table, while D and trimming were read from the DNA. The data hold around 100,000 clones, with 80% to 90% observed a single time. The sample comes from a study of blood T cell repertoires in COVID-19. Study as a whole: Both acute and convalescent COVID-19 samples were obtained from the United States, Italy and Spain. PBMCs, B-cell-depleted T cells, or T cells provided the cDNA or gDNA that made up the material.

The length of the CDR3 is 14 residues. Germline values: CDR1 LNHNV, CDR2 YYDKDF (reference sequence). The V end was cut by 3 bases, the J end by 4 bases, with 12 bases between. The sequence was collected from a woman aged 25 to 39 with acute or convalescent COVID-19. This chain joins TRBV15 and TRBJ1-1; a possible D gene is TRBD1 (5 bases). The sequencing sample was made of peripheral blood. In DNA form, the CDR3 reads TGTGCCACCAGCAGGGGGGGAGTGGGCACTGAAGCTTTCTTT. Translated: CATSRGGVGTEAFF.